One and the same sample provided the 18 T cell receptor beta chains below, sequenced in a study of blood T cell repertoires in COVID-19. Measured with immunoSEQ multiplex PCR; TCRdb has only the in-frame clones, and not every one. The top ten hold 0.85% to 1.3% of the sample, which has roughly 380,000 clones, about 90% seen once. Sequencing was done on a sample of PBMCs or T cells enriched from blood (not recorded which). The receptors were sampled from a woman in her 30s who had been exposed to COVID-19.

The V call is TRBV11-2, the J call TRBJ1-4; no definite D call. Trimming removed 1 base at V and 8 bases at J, with 11 bases between. Germline V gene data show CDR1 as SGHAT and CDR2 as FQNNGV. The CDR3 is 14 amino acids. The CDR3 loop is CASSLGILREKLFF. As DNA, the CDR3 is TGTGCCAGCAGCTTAGGGATATTGAGGGAAAAACTGTTTTTT. The whole variable domain, filled in from reference TRBV11-2 and TRBJ1-4, reads EAGVAQSPRYKIIEKRQSVAFWCNPISGHATLYWYQQILGQGPKLLIQFQNNGVVDDSQLPKDRFSAERLKGVDSTLKIQPAKLEDSAVYLCASSLGILREKLFFGSGTQLSVL.

V gene TRBV4-1 combines with J gene TRBJ2-1, with a weak D call TRBD1 (6 bases). The germline V and J ends were trimmed by 3 bases and 0 bases, with 9 bases remaining between them. The V gene's germline CDR1 is MGHRA and CDR2 YSYEKL. The length of the CDR3 is 15 residues. CDR3 sequence (DNA): TGCGCCAGCAGCCAGAAGACAGGCTCCTACAATGAGCAGTTCTTC. Its protein product is CASSQKTGSYNEQFF.

The gene calls are TRBV9 and TRBJ1-1, with TRBD1 matching 8 bases. Germline CDR1 SGDLS, CDR2 YYNGEE. CDR3 length: 15 residues. Trimming took 6 bases from V and 4 from J; bases not matched to a gene: 11. The CDR3 DNA reads as TGTGCCAGCATGGAAGGACAGGGAGAGGGCACTGAAGCTTTCTTT. Translating gives CASMEGQGEGTEAFF.

This chain connects TRBV2 to TRBJ1-2; D may be TRBD1 (6 bases). Per germline, CDR1 SNHLY and CDR2 FYNNEI. This CDR3 is 13 amino acids long. Trimming took 5 bases from V and 8 from J, leaving 15 bases between them. The CDR3 sequence is CASSWGYRDGYTF. In DNA, the CDR3 is TGTGCCAGCAGTTGGGGTTACAGGGACGGCTACACCTTC.

DNA for the CDR3: TGCGCCAGCAGCTTGGGGACAGGGTATGAAAAACTGTTTTTT. Its protein product is CASSLGTGYEKLFF. V usage is TRBV5-1 and J usage is TRBJ1-4; TRBD1 aligns across 8 bases. Germline V gives CDR1 SGHRS, CDR2 YFSETQ. The CDR3 has 14 residues. J was trimmed by 6 bases and V by 0 bases; bases with no gene match: 1.

In this sample, this clone turned up once. The rearrangement links TRBV24-1 to TRBJ1-1; 8 bases fit TRBD1. V shed 3 bases, J shed 4 bases, and the junction held 0 bases outside the gene matches. The germline gives CDR1 KGHDR, CDR2 SFDVKD. CDR3 length equals 13 residues. The CDR3 DNA follows: TGTGCCACCAGTGATACAGGGGGCACTGAAGCTTTCTTT. It translates to CATSDTGGTEAFF.

The chain couples TRBV28 to TRBJ1-1; tentative D call: TRBD1 (6 bases). The germline gives CDR1 MDHEN, CDR2 SYDVKM. Between the trimmed V and J ends, which lost 7 bases and 8 bases, there was a span of 17 bases. This CDR3 region has 13 residues. Written as DNA, the CDR3 is TGTGCCAGCAAGTCCGGCCAGGGGAAAGAAGCTTTCTTT. As protein: CASKSGQGKEAFF.

This clone was seen only once. This chain links TRBV6-5 with TRBJ1-1; the D gene is possibly TRBD1 (5 bases). The V and J ends lost 5 bases and 10 bases respectively, with 20 bases between them. The CDR3 is made up of 14 amino acids. CDR1 MNHEY and CDR2 SVGAGI come from the germline V gene. The CDR3 DNA reads as TGTGCCAGCAGTCCCCCGGGGAGGGGCGGCGTAGCTTTCTTT. Protein product: CASSPPGRGGVAFF.

This rearrangement joins TRBV10-3 to TRBJ1-1; D is unresolved. This CDR3 comprises 16 residues. With 2 bases removed from V and 1 base from J, the gap between germline ends came to 14 bases. Germline CDR1 and CDR2: ENHRY and SYGVKD. The CDR3 bases are TGTGCCATCAGTGAGGCCCGGGGAAGAGCGAACACTGAAGCTTTCTTT. Translated, it gives CAISEARGRANTEAFF.

The V call is TRBV5-1, the J call TRBJ1-2; TRBD1 might be the D (5 bases). Trimming stripped 0 bases from V and 7 bases from J, with 19 bases between. Germline CDR1 SGHRS, CDR2 YFSETQ. The CDR3 extends over 16 amino acids. CDR3 in DNA: TGCGCCAGCAGCTTGGAAGGGCTTGGCAGGGCCACTGGCTACACCTTC. Translating gives CASSLEGLGRATGYTF.

The chain employs TRBV6-5 and TRBJ1-5, with D tentatively TRBD1 (5 bases). V lost 6 bases to trimming and J lost 6 bases, with 12 bases between them. Germline values: CDR1 MNHEY, CDR2 SVGAGI. The CDR3 has 13 residues. The CDR3 sequence: CASRPRGSQPQHF. The DNA for the CDR3 is TGTGCCAGCAGACCGCGGGGGAGTCAGCCCCAGCATTTT.

This sequence joins TRBV9 and TRBJ1-4; 9 bases map to TRBD1. Germline CDR1 is SGDLS and CDR2 is YYNGEE. The CDR3 length is 16 residues. Trimming took 4 bases from V and 8 from J; bases not matched to a gene: 12. The CDR3 coding sequence is TGTGCCAGCAGCTCACGGCGGACAGGGGTAGGAGAAAAACTGTTTTTT. Amino acid sequence: CASSSRRTGVGEKLFF.

The chain is built from TRBV19 and TRBJ1-5, with D uncertain. The V gene's germline CDR1 is LNHDA and CDR2 SQIVND (reference sequence). The ends were cut back, 8 bases at V and 2 bases at J, with 19 bases in the middle. This CDR3 has 16 amino acids. The CDR3 spells CASGPTAGSRNQPQHF. The DNA for the CDR3 is TGTGCCAGTGGACCAACCGCGGGCAGCCGCAATCAGCCCCAGCATTTT.

The rearrangement joins TRBV11-3 to TRBJ1-1; D uncertain. V lost 5 bases, J lost 0 bases, and 13 bases lay in between. Germline CDR1 reads SGHNT; CDR2 reads YENEEA. The CDR3 has 15 residues. CDR3: CASSPNPTVNTEAFF. The CDR3 DNA reads as TGTGCCAGCAGCCCCAACCCAACGGTGAACACTGAAGCTTTCTTT.

The count of this clone is one. The junction departs from the called germline gene at one end, perhaps through a read error. The genes are TRBV20-1 and TRBJ2-5, with TRBD2 as a possible D gene (6 bases). The CDR3 is 10 amino acids. In germline, CDR1 is DFQATT, CDR2 SNEGSKA (reference sequence). The CDR3 DNA is TGTAGTCTGGGAGGAGAGACCCAGTACTTC. As protein: CSLGGETQYF.

J is TRBJ1-2 and V is TRBV18; TRBD1 matches 10 bases. J was trimmed by 4 bases and V by 0 bases; bases with no gene match: 8. The CDR3 length is 17 residues. Germline loops: CDR1 KGHSH, CDR2 LQKENI. This CDR3 reads CASSPPAAGQGFYGYTF. The CDR3 DNA reads as TGTGCCAGCTCACCACCCGCCGCGGGACAGGGGTTCTATGGCTACACCTTC.

V and J are TRBV15 and TRBJ1-6, with 10 bases matching TRBD1. The V gene's germline CDR1 is LNHNV and CDR2 YYDKDF (reference sequence). V dropped 1 base and J dropped 9; count of bases not matched to a gene: 6. The CDR3 runs 16 residues. CDR3 sequence reads: CATSRARDRGVSPLHF. The CDR3, as DNA: TGTGCCACCAGCAGAGCCCGGGACAGGGGAGTTTCACCCCTCCACTTT.

V is TRBV30 and J is TRBJ1-1, with D possibly TRBD1 on 6 matching bases. Germline loops: CDR1 GTSNPN, CDR2 SVGIG (reference sequence). Trimming took 0 bases from V and 4 from J, leaving 9 bases between them. CDR3 length: 13 residues. As DNA, the CDR3 is TGTGCCTGGAGTGTGCAGGGGCCCACTGAAGCTTTCTTT. Its protein is CAWSVQGPTEAFF.